This record looks at one TCR beta chain sequence and its context. Its antigen is undetermined. This entry comes from a study of cytomegalovirus exposure and HLA in healthy donors. General study findings and limits: The study reported that TCR beta sequences accurately predicted HLA-A and HLA-B alleles in most subjects. According to reports, the classifier identified cytomegalovirus status with high specificity and sensitivity. Productive status was seen about 90% or about 30% of the time for most TCR beta V segments in an earlier analysis.

The PCR had 60 Vbeta and 13 Jbeta primers. Profiled with immunoSEQ multiplex PCR; TCRdb holds only in-frame clones, not every one. The sample lists 85,000 to 120,000 clones; about two thirds were seen once. This CDR3 is 10 amino acids long. The TCR comes from a boy between 5 and 17 years old in good health and CMV-seronegative. The sequenced material came from PBMCs. This rearrangement joins TRBV6-7 to TRBJ1-2; no firm D call. TRBV6-7 is labeled an ORF, and its function is uncertain. CDR3 bases: TGTGTCATTACAAGGAGGGGCTACACCTTC. Protein product: CVITRRGYTF.